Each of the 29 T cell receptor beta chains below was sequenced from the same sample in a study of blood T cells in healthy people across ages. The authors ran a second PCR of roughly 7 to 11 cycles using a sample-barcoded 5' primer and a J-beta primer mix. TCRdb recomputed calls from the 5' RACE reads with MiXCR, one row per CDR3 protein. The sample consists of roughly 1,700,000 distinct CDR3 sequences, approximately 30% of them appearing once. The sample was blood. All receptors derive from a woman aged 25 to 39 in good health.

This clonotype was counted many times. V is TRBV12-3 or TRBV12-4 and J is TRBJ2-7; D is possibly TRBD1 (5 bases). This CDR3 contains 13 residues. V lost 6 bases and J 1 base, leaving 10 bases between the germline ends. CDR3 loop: CASRADRSYEQYF. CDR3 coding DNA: TGTGCCAGCAGGGCAGACAGATCCTACGAGCAGTACTTC.

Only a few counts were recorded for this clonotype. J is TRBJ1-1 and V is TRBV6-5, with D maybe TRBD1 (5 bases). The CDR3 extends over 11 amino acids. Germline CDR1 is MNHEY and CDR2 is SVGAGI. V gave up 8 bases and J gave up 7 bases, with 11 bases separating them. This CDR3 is CASGLGGEAFF. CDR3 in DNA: TGTGCCAGCGGTTTGGGGGGTGAAGCTTTCTTT.

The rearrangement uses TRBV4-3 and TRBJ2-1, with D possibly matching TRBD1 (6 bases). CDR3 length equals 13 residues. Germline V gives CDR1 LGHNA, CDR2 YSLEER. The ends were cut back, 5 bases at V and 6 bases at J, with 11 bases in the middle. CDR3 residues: CASSYRVSNEQFF. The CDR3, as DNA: TGCGCCAGCAGCTACAGGGTATCCAATGAGCAGTTCTTC.

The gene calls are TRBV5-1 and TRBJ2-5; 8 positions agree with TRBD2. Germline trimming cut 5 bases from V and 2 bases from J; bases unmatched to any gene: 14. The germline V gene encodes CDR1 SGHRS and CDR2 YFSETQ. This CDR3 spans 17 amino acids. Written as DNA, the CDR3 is TGCGCCAGCAGGACGGCAAGCGGGAGTGTGGGGCAAGAGACCCAGTACTTC. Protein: CASRTASGSVGQETQYF.

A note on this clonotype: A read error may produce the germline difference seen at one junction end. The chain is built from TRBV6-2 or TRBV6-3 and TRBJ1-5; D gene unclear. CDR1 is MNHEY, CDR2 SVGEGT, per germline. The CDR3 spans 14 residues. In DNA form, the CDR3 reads TGTGCCGGCAGTTACGATGGAGTCAATCAGCCCCAGCATTTT. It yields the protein CAGSYDGVNQPQHF.

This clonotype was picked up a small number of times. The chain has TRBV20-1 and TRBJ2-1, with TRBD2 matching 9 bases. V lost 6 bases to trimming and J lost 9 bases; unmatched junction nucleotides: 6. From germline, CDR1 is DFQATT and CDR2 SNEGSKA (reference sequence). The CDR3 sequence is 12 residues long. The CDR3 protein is CSAKRGAVEQFF. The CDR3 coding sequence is TGCAGTGCGAAGCGGGGGGCAGTTGAGCAGTTCTTC.

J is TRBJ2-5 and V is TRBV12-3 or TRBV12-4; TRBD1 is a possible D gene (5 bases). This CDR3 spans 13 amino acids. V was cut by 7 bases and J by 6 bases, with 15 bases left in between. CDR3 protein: CASTLTVGKTQYF. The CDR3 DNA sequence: TGTGCCAGCACCCTGACAGTGGGGAAGACCCAGTACTTC.

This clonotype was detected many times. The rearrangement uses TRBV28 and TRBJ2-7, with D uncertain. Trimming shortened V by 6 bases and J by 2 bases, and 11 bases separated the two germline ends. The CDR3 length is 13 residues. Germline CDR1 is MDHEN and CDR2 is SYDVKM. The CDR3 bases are TGTGCCAGCAGGTCGGAAGCGCCCTACGAGCAGTACTTC. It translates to CASRSEAPYEQYF.

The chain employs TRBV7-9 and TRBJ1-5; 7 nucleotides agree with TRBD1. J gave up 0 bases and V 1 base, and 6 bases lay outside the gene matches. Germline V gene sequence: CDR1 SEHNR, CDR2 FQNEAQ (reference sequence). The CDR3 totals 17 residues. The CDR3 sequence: CASSLDKGQYSNQPQHF. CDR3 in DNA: TGTGCCAGCAGCTTAGATAAGGGACAGTATAGCAATCAGCCCCAGCATTTT.

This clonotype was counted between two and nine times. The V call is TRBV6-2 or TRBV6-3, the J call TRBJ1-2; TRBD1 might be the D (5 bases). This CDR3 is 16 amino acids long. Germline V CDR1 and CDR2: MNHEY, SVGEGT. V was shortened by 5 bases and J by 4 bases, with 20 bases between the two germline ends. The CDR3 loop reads CASSSRDWFVSYGYTF. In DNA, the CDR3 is TGTGCCAGCAGTAGCCGGGACTGGTTCGTGAGCTATGGCTACACCTTC.

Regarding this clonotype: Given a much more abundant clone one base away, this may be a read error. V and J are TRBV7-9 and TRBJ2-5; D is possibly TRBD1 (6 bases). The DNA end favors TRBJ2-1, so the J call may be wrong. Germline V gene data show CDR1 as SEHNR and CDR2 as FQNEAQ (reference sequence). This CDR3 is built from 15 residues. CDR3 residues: CASSLDGGSQETQFF. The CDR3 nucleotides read TGTGCCAGCAGCTTAGATGGGGGCAGCCAAGAGACCCAGTTCTTC.

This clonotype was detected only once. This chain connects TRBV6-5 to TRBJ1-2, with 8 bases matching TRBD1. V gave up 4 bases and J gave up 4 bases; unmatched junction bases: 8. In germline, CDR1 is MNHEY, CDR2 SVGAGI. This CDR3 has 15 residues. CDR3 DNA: TGTGCCAGCAGTTCTATCCCAGGGGGCGCCTATGGCTACACCTTC. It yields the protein CASSSIPGGAYGYTF.

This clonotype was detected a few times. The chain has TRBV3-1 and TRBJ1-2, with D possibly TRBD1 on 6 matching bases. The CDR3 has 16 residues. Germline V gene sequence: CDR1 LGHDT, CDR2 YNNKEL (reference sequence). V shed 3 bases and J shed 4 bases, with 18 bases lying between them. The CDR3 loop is CASSHFSGYRAYGYTF. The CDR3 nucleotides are TGTGCCAGCAGCCACTTTTCGGGGTACAGGGCCTATGGCTACACCTTC. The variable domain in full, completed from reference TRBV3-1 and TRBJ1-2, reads DTAVSQTPKYLVTQMGNDKSIKCEQNLGHDTMYWYKQDSKKFLKIMFSYNNKELIINETVPNRFSPKSPDKAHLNLHINSLELGDSAVYFCASSHFSGYRAYGYTFGSGTRLTVV.

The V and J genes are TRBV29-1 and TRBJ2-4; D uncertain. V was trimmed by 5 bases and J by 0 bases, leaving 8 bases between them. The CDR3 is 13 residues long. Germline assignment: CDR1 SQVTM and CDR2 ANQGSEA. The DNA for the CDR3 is TGCAGCGTTCCTGACCTAGCCAAAAACATTCAGTACTTC. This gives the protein CSVPDLAKNIQYF.

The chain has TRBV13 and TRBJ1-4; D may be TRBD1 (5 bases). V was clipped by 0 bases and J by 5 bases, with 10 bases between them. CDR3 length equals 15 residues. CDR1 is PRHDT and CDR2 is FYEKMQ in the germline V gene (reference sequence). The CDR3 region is CASSLGLTVNEKLFF. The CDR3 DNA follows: TGTGCCAGCAGCTTAGGTCTGACAGTGAATGAAAAACTGTTTTTT.

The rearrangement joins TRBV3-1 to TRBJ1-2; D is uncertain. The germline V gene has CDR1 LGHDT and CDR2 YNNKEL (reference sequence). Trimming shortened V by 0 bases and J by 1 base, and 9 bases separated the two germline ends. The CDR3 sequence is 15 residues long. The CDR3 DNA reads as TGTGCCAGCAGCCAAGATCTTGGGCGTAACTATGGCTACACCTTC. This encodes CASSQDLGRNYGYTF.

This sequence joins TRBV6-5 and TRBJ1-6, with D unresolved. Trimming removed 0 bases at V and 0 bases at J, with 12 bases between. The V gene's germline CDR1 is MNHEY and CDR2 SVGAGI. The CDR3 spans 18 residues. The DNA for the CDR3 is TGTGCCAGCAGTTACTCGTCAGCTCGTTTCTCCTATAATTCACCCCTCCACTTT. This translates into CASSYSSARFSYNSPLHF.

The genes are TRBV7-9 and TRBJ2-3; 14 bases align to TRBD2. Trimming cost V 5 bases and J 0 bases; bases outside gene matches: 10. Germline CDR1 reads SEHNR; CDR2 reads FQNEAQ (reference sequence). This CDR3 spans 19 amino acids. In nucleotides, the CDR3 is TGTGCCAGCAGCCCAGGGACTAGCGGGGGCTCCACTAGCACAGATACGCAGTATTTT. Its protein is CASSPGTSGGSTSTDTQYF.

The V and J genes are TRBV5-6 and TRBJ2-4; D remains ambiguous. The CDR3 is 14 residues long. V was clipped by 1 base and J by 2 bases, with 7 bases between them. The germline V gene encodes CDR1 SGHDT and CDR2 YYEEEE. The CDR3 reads CASSLSGTKNIQYF. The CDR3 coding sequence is TGTGCCAGCAGCTTGAGTGGGACCAAAAACATTCAGTACTTC.

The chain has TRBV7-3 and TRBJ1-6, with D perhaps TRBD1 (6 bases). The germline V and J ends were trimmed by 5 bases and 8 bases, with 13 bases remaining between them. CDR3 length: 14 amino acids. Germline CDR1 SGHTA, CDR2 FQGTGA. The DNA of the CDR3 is TGTGCCAGCAGCCAAGGGGGGTCGCATTCACCCCTCCACTTT. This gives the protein CASSQGGSHSPLHF.

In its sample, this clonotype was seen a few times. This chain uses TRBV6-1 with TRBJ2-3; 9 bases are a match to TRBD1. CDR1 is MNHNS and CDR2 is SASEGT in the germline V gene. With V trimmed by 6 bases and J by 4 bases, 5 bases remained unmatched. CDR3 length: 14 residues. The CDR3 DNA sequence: TGTGCCAGCAGCCGGGACAGGGTCTCAGATACGCAGTATTTT. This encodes CASSRDRVSDTQYF.

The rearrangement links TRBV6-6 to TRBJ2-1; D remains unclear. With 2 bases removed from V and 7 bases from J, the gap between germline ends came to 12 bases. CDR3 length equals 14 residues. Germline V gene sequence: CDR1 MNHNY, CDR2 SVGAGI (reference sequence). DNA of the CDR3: TGTGCCAGCAGTTACCGTATCGGGTCTAATGAGCAGTTCTTC. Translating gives CASSYRIGSNEQFF.

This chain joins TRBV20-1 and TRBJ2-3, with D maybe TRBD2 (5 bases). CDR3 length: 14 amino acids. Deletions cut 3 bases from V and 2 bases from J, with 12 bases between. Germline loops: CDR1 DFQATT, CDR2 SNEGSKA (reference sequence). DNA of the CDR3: TGCAGTGCTAGGCCCTTCGGGATCACAGATACGCAGTATTTT. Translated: CSARPFGITDTQYF.

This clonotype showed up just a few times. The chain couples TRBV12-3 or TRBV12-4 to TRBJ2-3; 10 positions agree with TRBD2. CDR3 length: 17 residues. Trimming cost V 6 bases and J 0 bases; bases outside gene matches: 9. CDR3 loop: CASRPSGLADSTDTQYF. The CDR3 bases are TGTGCCAGCAGACCTTCCGGACTAGCGGATAGCACAGATACGCAGTATTTT.

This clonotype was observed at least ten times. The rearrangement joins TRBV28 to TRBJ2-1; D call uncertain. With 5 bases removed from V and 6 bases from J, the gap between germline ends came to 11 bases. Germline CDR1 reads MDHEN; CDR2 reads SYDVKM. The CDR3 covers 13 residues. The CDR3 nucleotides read TGTGCCAGCAGTCCTCGACACGCCAATGAGCAGTTCTTC. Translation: CASSPRHANEQFF. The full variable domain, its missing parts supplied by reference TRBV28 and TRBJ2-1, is DVKVTQSSRYLVKRTGEKVFLECVQDMDHENMFWYRQDPGLGLRLIYFSYDVKMKEKGDIPEGYSVSREKKERFSLILESASTNQTSMYLCASSPRHANEQFFGPGTRLTVL.

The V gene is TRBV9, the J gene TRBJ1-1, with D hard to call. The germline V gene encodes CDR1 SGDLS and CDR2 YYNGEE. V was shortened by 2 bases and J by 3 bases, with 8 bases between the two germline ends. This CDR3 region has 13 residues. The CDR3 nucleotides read TGTGCCAGCAGCGTTTCCATAGACACTGAAGCTTTCTTT. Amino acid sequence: CASSVSIDTEAFF.

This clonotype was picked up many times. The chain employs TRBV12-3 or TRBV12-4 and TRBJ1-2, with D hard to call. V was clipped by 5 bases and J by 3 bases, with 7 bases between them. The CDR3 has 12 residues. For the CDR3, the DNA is TGTGCCAGCAGTGAAATGGACTATGGCTACACCTTC. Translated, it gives CASSEMDYGYTF.

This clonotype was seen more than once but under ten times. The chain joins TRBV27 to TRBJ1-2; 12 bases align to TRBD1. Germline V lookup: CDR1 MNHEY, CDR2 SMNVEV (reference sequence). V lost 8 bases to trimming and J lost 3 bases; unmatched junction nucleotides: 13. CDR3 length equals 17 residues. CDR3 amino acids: CASGPRPGTGGHYGYTF. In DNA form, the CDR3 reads TGTGCCAGCGGTCCACGTCCCGGGACAGGGGGCCACTATGGCTACACCTTC.

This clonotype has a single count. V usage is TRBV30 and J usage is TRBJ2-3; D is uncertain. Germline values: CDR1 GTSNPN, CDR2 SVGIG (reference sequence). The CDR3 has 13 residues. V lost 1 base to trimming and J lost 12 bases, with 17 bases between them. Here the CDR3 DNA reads TGTGCCTGGAGTGCACCTTTCGGACCAGCTCAGTATTTT. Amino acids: CAWSAPFGPAQYF.